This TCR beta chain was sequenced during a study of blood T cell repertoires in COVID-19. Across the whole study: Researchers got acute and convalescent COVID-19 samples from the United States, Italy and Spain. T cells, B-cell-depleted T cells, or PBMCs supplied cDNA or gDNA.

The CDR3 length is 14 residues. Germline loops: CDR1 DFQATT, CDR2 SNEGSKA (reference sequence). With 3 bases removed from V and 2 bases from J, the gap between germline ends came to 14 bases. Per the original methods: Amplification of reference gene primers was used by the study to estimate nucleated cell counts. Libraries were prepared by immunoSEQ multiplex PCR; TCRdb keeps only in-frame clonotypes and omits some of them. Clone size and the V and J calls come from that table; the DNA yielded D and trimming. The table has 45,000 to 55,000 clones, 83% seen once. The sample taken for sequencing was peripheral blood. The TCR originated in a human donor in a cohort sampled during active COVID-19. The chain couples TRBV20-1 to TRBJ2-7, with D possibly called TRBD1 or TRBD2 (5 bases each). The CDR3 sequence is CSASGAQRPYEQYF. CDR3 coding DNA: TGCAGTGCTAGTGGGGCCCAGCGGCCCTACGAGCAGTACTTC.